These T cell receptor beta chains were read from a single sample in a study of identical twins. TCRdb reprocessed the 5' RACE reads via MiXCR and lists one record per CDR3 protein. This table has 750,000 to 950,000 distinct CDR3 sequences, roughly an eighth appearing once. These data were also reused for a study on yellow fever vaccine responses in identical twins.

The source material was PBMCs. The receptors shown here come from a woman aged 18-29 years in good health. CDR3s include the opening cysteine and the closing phenylalanine or tryptophan. Fields, in order: D gene, J gene, V gene, CDR3 length, clone size, CDR3 DNA, CDR3 protein. A D gene is named only where the DNA matches it firmly. For some rows the clone size is stated as once, few or many, or as a class when expanded; others skip it.

TRBD2 TRBJ2-1 TRBV20-1 12 - TGCAGTGCTCCCGGACTAGCGGTTGAGCAGTTCTTC CSAPGLAVEQFF
- TRBJ2-7 TRBV1 17 few TGCACCAGCAGCCAAGAAGCGAAGCGGGGGACCCGCTACGAGCAGTACTTC CTSSQEAKRGTRYEQYF
- TRBJ1-5 TRBV10-3 16 - TGTGCCATCAGTGTTGGGGGCAAATTTAGCAATCAGCCCCAGCATTTT CAISVGGKFSNQPQHF
- TRBJ1-3 TRBV12-3/TRBV12-4 11 - TGTGCCACCGGCGGTGGAAACACCATATATTTT CATGGGNTIYF
- TRBJ2-3 TRBV20-1 15 many TGCAGTGCTAGAGGCCCAGGGACTAGCACAGATACGCAGTATTTT CSARGPGTSTDTQYF
TRBD2 TRBJ2-3 TRBV20-1 16 - TGCAGTGCTAGAGACCTCTGGACTAGAACCTCAGATACGCAGTATTTT CSARDLWTRTSDTQYF
- TRBJ1-1 TRBV12-3/TRBV12-4 10 - TGTGCCAGCAGTTTATATCGAGCTTTCTTT CASSLYRAFF
TRBD1 TRBJ2-2 TRBV24-1 16 many TGTGCCACCAGTGATCCCCCGACAGGGTCTGCCGGGGAGCTGTTTTTT CATSDPPTGSAGELFF
- TRBJ1-2 TRBV20-1 11 - TGCAGTGCTAGAGCAGAAGATGGCTACACCTTC CSARAEDGYTF
- TRBJ2-2 TRBV12-3/TRBV12-4 14 few TGTGCCAGCAGTTGGGCAGGGATTACCGGGGAGCTGTTTTTT CASSWAGITGELFF
TRBD2 TRBJ2-1 TRBV27 15 few TGTGCCAGCAGTACCACTAGCGTCCTCTACAATGAGCAGTTCTTC CASSTTSVLYNEQFF
- TRBJ2-2 TRBV2 15 few TGTGCCAGCAGTGTTCAAAGGTCCAACACCGGGGAGCTGTTTTTT CASSVQRSNTGELFF
TRBD2 TRBJ2-2 TRBV11-2 18 few TGTGCCAGCAGCCGCGGGACTAGCGGGGGGGCTAGACCCGGGGAGCTGTTTTTT CASSRGTSGGARPGELFF